A single sample gave rise to the 23 T cell receptor delta chains below, sequenced in a study of γδ T cells in repeated Plasmodium falciparum infection. TCRdb ran CATT on the multiplex PCR reads. The sample lists 93,000 or so delta-chain clones, roughly 0.98% occurring once. Flow sorting of PBMC yielded separate Vgamma9/Vdelta2+ and Vdelta2-negative gammadelta T cell populations for bulk repertoire analysis. What was sequenced was gamma-delta T cells from blood. The receptors shown here come from a pool of human donors (malaria-infected and uninfected, not separated).

This clone was counted ten times or more. The same CDR3 is also encoded by other DNA sequences in this sample. The chain employs TRDV1 and TRDJ1; D is unresolved. Germline V gene data show CDR1 as TSWWSYY and CDR2 as QGS. The V end was cut by 3 bases, the J end by 6 bases, with 8 bases between. The CDR3 runs 12 residues. In DNA, the CDR3 is TGTGCTCTTGGGGATGGGCCTTATAAACTCATCTTT. As protein: CALGDGPYKLIF.

This clone was seen repeatedly, ten times or more. The V and J genes are TRDV1 and TRDJ1; 10 bases agree with TRDD3. J was trimmed by 5 bases and V by 0 bases; bases with no gene match: 18. Germline V gene lookup returns CDR1 TSWWSYY and CDR2 QGS. The CDR3 spans 20 residues. CDR3 coding DNA: TGTGCTCTTGGGGAACTAGGCCCCCCCGTACTGGGGGATGGAAGGGATAAACTCATCTTT. Its translation: CALGELGPPVLGDGRDKLIF.

This clone has a count of ten or more. V usage is TRDV2 and J usage is TRDJ1; D remains ambiguous. The V end was cut by 3 bases, the J end by 0 bases, with 10 bases between. The CDR3 loop spans 14 amino acids. Germline values: CDR1 GEAIGNYY, CDR2 EKD. The DNA for the CDR3 is TGTGCCTGTGACGAGATCTCGTACACCGATAAACTCATCTTT. The encoded protein is CACDEISYTDKLIF.

This clone occurred a few times. A far larger clone lies a single base away; this is likely a read error. Other nucleotide sequences in the sample specify the same CDR3. The chain joins TRDV2 to TRDJ3; no clear D gene. TCRdb lists no J gene, so it was determined here by aligning the DNA to germline. The CDR3 is 16 residues long. Between the trimmed V and J ends, which lost 4 bases and 2 bases, there was a span of 11 bases. Germline V gives CDR1 GEAIGNYY, CDR2 EKD. CDR3 sequence reads: CACDPPNAWDTRQMFF. CDR3 bases: TGTGCCTGTGATCCCCCCAACGCCTGGGACACCCGACAGATGTTTTTC.

This clone was picked up a small number of times. A read error likely explains why the TCRdb protein, taken from a much larger clone, differs from this DNA's translation at residue 7; the protein shown is translated from the DNA. This sequence joins TRDV1 and TRDJ1; TRDD3 is a possible D gene (5 bases). Since TCRdb gives no J gene, matching the DNA to germline was used here to assign it. Trimming cost V 7 bases and J 0 bases, with 27 bases left between them. The CDR3 contains 19 residues. The germline gives CDR1 TSWWSYY, CDR2 QGS. The CDR3 sequence is CALVPARAGGGSYTDKLIF. CDR3 nucleotides: TGTGCTCTTGTACCAGCGCGCGCTGGCGGGGGGTCTTACACCGATAAACTCATCTTT.

This clone has only a few counts. Since a far larger clone is one base different, this is likely a read error. CDR3 region: CALGLPATGGYTDKLIF. The CDR3 DNA is TGTGCTCTTGGGCTTCCTGCGACTGGGGGATACACCGATAAGCTCATCTTT. For the V gene the call is TRDV1; the J gene has no call; the table's D call TRDD3 went unverified against the DNA. The CDR3 length is 17 residues. CDR1 and CDR2 (germline): TSWWSYY, QGS.

This clone was recorded many times. Translating this DNA gives a protein that differs at residue 15 from the TCRdb one, which belongs to a much larger clone; a read error is likely, and the protein shown is this translation. The rearrangement links TRDV2 to TRDJ1; D not certain. The CDR3 loop spans 16 amino acids. CDR1 and CDR2 from the germline V gene are GEAIGNYY and EKD. CDR3 sequence reads: CACDTHLTKNTDKLTF. The CDR3 region has the DNA TGTGCCTGTGACACCCACCTGACAAAAAACACCGATAAACTCACCTTT.

Many counts were recorded for this clone. TCRdb's protein, taken from a much larger clone, differs from this DNA's translation at residue 4, likely owing to a read error; the protein displayed comes from the DNA. The chain carries TRDV1 and TRDJ1; D gene unclear. This CDR3 contains 19 residues. Per the germline V gene, CDR1 is TSWWSYY and CDR2 is QGS. Trimming took 8 bases from V and 2 from J, leaving 30 bases between them. DNA of the CDR3: TGTGCTCTTAGGTCCCAGGGAGTGGCTACTCCCCTGTCTACCGATAAACTCATCTTT. It specifies CALRSQGVATPLSTDKLIF.

This clone came up a few times. The TCRdb protein comes from a much larger clone and disagrees with this DNA's translation at residue 4, likely due to a read error; the protein given here is derived from the DNA. The rearrangement links TRDV1 to TRDJ1; D call uncertain. The J gene was missing in TCRdb and was found by matching the end of the DNA to germline. The CDR3 is made up of 15 amino acids. Looked up from germline, CDR1 is TSWWSYY and CDR2 is QGS. Trimming removed 7 bases at V and 8 bases at J, with 23 bases between. The CDR3 loop is CALELSPTATVKLIF. In DNA, the CDR3 is TGTGCTCTTGAGCTTAGCCCCACCGCCACCGTCAAACTCATCTTT.

This clone has a count of ten or more. TCRdb shows a much larger clone's protein in place of this DNA's translation, and the two differ at residue 8, likely through a read error; the protein shown is translated from the DNA. The V and J genes are TRDV2 and TRDJ1; a weak D match, TRDD3 (6 bases). CDR1 GEAIGNYY and CDR2 EKD come from the germline V gene. Trimming took off 0 bases at V and 3 bases at J, with 16 bases between the two ends. The CDR3 contains 16 residues. CDR3 amino acids: CACDTGIGGNSDKLIF. The CDR3 DNA reads TGTGCCTGTGACACCGGAATAGGGGGGAACTCCGATAAACTCATCTTT.

The sample holds a few counts of this clone. The same CDR3 is also encoded by other DNA sequences in this sample. The chain links TRDV1 to TRDJ1; 7 bases map to TRDD3. As TCRdb names no J gene, one was assigned here on the basis of a DNA match to germline. Trimming at V came to 3 bases and at J to 0 bases, leaving 31 bases not matched to a gene. Germline V CDR1 and CDR2: TSWWSYY, QGS. The CDR3 loop spans 24 amino acids. The CDR3 protein is CALGERGNLRFSSGGIHYTDKLIF. As DNA, the CDR3 is TGTGCTCTTGGGGAGCGGGGAAACCTACGCTTTTCTTCCGGGGGGATCCACTACACCGATAAACTCATCTTT.

As to this clone: The amino acid sequence in TCRdb belongs to a much larger clone and departs from this DNA's translation at residue 10, likely a sequencing read error; the sequence shown is translated from the DNA. This CDR3 is CACDSGYWGVRGENTDKLIF. The CDR3 DNA follows: TGTGCCTGTGACTCCGGGTACTGGGGGGTACGCGGGGAAAACACCGATAAACTCATCTTT. The gene calls are TRDV2 and TRDJ1; 8 bases match TRDD3. TCRdb records no J gene; here it was assigned by comparing the DNA to germline. Trimming took 3 bases from V and 0 from J; bases not matched to a gene: 20. The CDR3 has 20 residues. CDR1 GEAIGNYY and CDR2 EKD come from the germline V gene.

Comments on this clone: This DNA's translation and the protein TCRdb lists, from a much larger clone, do not match at residue 5, likely due to a read error; the protein shown is translated from the DNA. The chain joins TRDV2 to TRDJ1, with D perhaps TRDD2 (6 bases). TCRdb carries no J gene annotation; the J gene was assigned here by matching the DNA with germline. V dropped 3 bases and J dropped 1 base, with 23 bases sitting between them. The CDR3 is made up of 18 amino acids. The V gene's germline CDR1 is GEAIGNYY and CDR2 EKD. The CDR3 DNA is TGTGCCTGTGACCCCGGTCCACGGTTTCCTAAGGGCACCGATAAACTCATCTTT. It yields the protein CACDPGPRFPKGTDKLIF.

This clone showed up just a few times. A read error likely explains why the TCRdb protein, taken from a much larger clone, differs from this DNA's translation at residue 8; the protein shown is translated from the DNA. This chain connects TRDV1 to TRDJ1; TRDD2 matches 9 bases. The J gene, left out of TCRdb, was set here by checking the DNA against germline. V was clipped by 0 bases and J by 3 bases; unmatched bases: 20. Germline V CDR1 and CDR2: TSWWSYY, QGS. The CDR3 extends over 21 amino acids. CDR3 sequence (DNA): TGTGCTCTTGGGGAACTAGCCGACCTTCCTACGTCAACGGTTGGATCCGATAAACTCATCTTT. Translating it yields CALGELADLPTSTVGSDKLIF.

The table lists this clone with a few counts. A far larger clone lies a single base away; this is likely a read error. Other DNA sequences in this specimen translate into the identical CDR3. Written as DNA, the CDR3 is TGTGCCTGTGACACCCTAACCGTACTGGGGGATAGAACCGACAAACTCATCTTT. This translates into CACDTLTVLGDRTDKLIF. This chain connects TRDV2 to TRDJ1; TRDD3 agrees at 11 bases. The J gene is not listed in TCRdb, so it was assigned here from a DNA match to germline. Germline CDR1 is GEAIGNYY and CDR2 is EKD. There are 18 residues in the CDR3.

This clone was seen only a few times. TCRdb pairs this DNA with a much larger clone's protein that differs at residue 15, likely a read error; the protein shown was translated from the DNA. This chain links TRDV2 with TRDJ3, with D possibly called TRDD2 or TRDD3 (5 bases each). Since TCRdb gives no J gene, matching the DNA to germline was used here to assign it. This CDR3 spans 24 amino acids. Germline CDR1 reads GEAIGNYY; CDR2 reads EKD. V shed 0 bases and J shed 0 bases, with 29 bases lying between them. CDR3 in amino acids: CACDTASVSGGPGSNSWDTRQMFF. DNA for the CDR3: TGTGCCTGTGACACCGCTTCCGTCTCCGGAGGGCCTGGGAGCAACTCCTGGGACACCCGACAGATGTTTTTC.

This clone has a handful of counts. The amino acid sequence in TCRdb belongs to a much larger clone and departs from this DNA's translation at residue 16, likely a sequencing read error; the sequence shown is translated from the DNA. The gene calls are TRDV1 and TRDJ1; 11 nucleotides agree with TRDD3. V dropped 0 bases and J dropped 3; count of bases not matched to a gene: 18. The CDR3 has 21 residues. From germline, CDR1 is TSWWSYY and CDR2 QGS. The DNA for the CDR3 is TGTGCTCTTGGGGAACTAGATTTCTTTCTGGGGGATACACTGTACGCCGATAAACTCATCTTT. Protein sequence: CALGELDFFLGDTLYADKLIF.

Points on this clone: The amino acid sequence in TCRdb belongs to a much larger clone and departs from this DNA's translation at residue 6, likely a sequencing read error; the sequence shown is translated from the DNA. V gene TRDV2 combines with J gene TRDJ1; 12 bases align to TRDD3. TCRdb supplies no J gene; here it was assigned by aligning the nucleotide sequence to germline. Trimming took 0 bases from V and 0 from J; bases not matched to a gene: 7. Germline V gene sequence: CDR1 GEAIGNYY, CDR2 EKD. The CDR3 has 18 amino acids. The CDR3 is CACDTRLLGDTHTDKLIF. DNA of the CDR3: TGTGCCTGTGACACCAGGCTACTGGGGGATACCCACACCGATAAACTCATCTTT.

Note on this clone: The translation of this DNA and the TCRdb protein of a much larger clone differ at residue 10, probably owing to a read error; the protein shown here is translated from the DNA. The genes are TRDV2 and TRDJ1; 11 positions match TRDD3. The J gene is not listed in TCRdb, so it was assigned here from a DNA match to germline. The CDR3 has 18 amino acids. Germline V gives CDR1 GEAIGNYY, CDR2 EKD. J was trimmed by 0 bases and V by 3 bases; bases with no gene match: 11. This CDR3 reads CACDPLLGDNPYTDKLIF. As DNA, the CDR3 is TGTGCCTGTGACCCATTACTGGGGGATAACCCGTACACCGATAAACTCATCTTT.

This clone was counted only a few times. TCRdb records a much larger clone's protein for this DNA, with a difference at residue 3 that likely arises from a read error; the protein given is the translation of the DNA. The rearrangement joins TRDV2 to TRDJ1, with D unresolved. No J gene is reported in TCRdb; it was inferred here by comparing the DNA with germline. This CDR3 contains 15 residues. The germline gives CDR1 GEAIGNYY, CDR2 EKD. CDR3 bases: TGTGCCCGTGACAAATTGGCCAGTTACACCGATAAACTCATCTTT. Translating gives CARDKLASYTDKLIF.

Regarding this clone: A far more abundant clone sits one base away, making this likely a read error. Other DNA sequences from this sample encode an identical CDR3 as well. V gene TRDV2 was called; the J gene was not; the table assigns TRDD3, which was not confirmed against the DNA. In germline, CDR1 is GEAIGNYY, CDR2 EKD. The CDR3 is 16 residues long. The CDR3 loop reads CACDAMGDSSTDKLIF. Here the CDR3 DNA reads TGTGCCTGTGACGCGATGGGGGATAGCTCCACCGATAAACTTATCTTT.

This clone was detected many times. This sequence joins TRDV1 and TRDJ1; 10 positions match TRDD3. Trimming took 1 base from V and 1 from J; bases not matched to a gene: 30. The CDR3 is 25 amino acids. CDR1 is TSWWSYY and CDR2 is QGS in the germline V gene. Written as DNA, the CDR3 is TGTGCTCTTGGGGAACAAATGGGAGTGAACTACCTACTGGGGGATCACGACGGGGGCACCGATAAACTCATCTTT. As protein: CALGEQMGVNYLLGDHDGGTDKLIF.

This clone was seen more than once but under ten times. TCRdb shows a much larger clone's protein in place of this DNA's translation, and the two differ at residue 9, likely through a read error; the protein shown is translated from the DNA. The J gene is TRDJ3, the V gene TRDV2; 7 bases agree with TRDD3. TCRdb gives no J gene; it was assigned here by matching the DNA to germline. The CDR3 length is 19 residues. The junction had 7 bases not matched to a gene; V was cut back by 0 bases and J by 0 bases. CDR1 is GEAIGNYY, CDR2 EKD, per germline. The CDR3: CACDTVLGRHSWDTRQMFF. The CDR3 DNA reads as TGTGCCTGTGACACCGTACTGGGGAGACACTCCTGGGACACCCGACAGATGTTTTTC.